The source of this TCR beta chain is a study of T cell repertoires in cytomegalovirus infection. Study at large: It was the public TCR beta signatures that indicated both CMV infection and matching HLA type. General study findings and limits: CMV-specific HLA-C-restricted TCR beta clonotypes dominated the ex vivo response. Totalled public TCR beta family frequency picked out people who carried CMV plus the relevant HLA.

CDR1 and CDR2 (germline): SNHLY, FYNNEI. The ends lost 1 base at V and 6 bases at J; junction bases unmatched: 6. The CDR3 length is 15 residues. TCRdb reanalysed the reads using MiXCR and keeps one entry per CDR3 protein. This sample has about 260,000 distinct CDR3 sequences, with roughly an eighth found just once. There are a few counts of this clonotype. The antigen is not known. The chain is built from TRBV2 and TRBJ1-2; TRBD1 agrees at 9 bases. The sequenced sample consisted of PBMCs. The sequence came from a human donor in good health (CMV status not recorded). Some clones in this sample may be carry-over from other donors' samples. CDR3 in amino acids: CASSEGQTGGNGYTF. DNA for the CDR3: TGTGCCAGCAGTGAAGGACAGACAGGGGGTAATGGCTACACCTTC.